This entry is about one TCR beta chain. The antigen remains unidentified. Other DNA sequences in this sample translate to the same CDR3. This entry is derived from a study of shared clonotypes between healthy human individuals. For every subset, genomic DNA was evenly distributed across several immunoSEQ plates. TCRdb's copy holds only in-frame clones and misses some; the assay was immunoSEQ multiplex PCR. The profile shows under 1,900,000 clones, approximately 98.5% of them singletons. Findings and limits, study-wide: Memory subsets generally showed lower estimated richness than naive subsets. Clonotype sharing among the donors was expected to vary with sequencing depth. Of the naive CD4 clonotypes, roughly 5% were shared across a handful of donors.

CDR1 and CDR2 (germline): SSHAT, FNYEAQ (reference sequence). The CDR3 has 13 amino acids. V gave up 5 bases and J gave up 1 base, with 7 bases separating them. Sequenced sample: naive CD4+ T cells sorted from blood. Subset noted: CD45RA+ positively selected. The receptor was derived from a man aged 25 to 40 in good health. The chain couples TRBV7-7 to TRBJ2-3; D is perhaps TRBD1 (6 bases). As DNA, the CDR3 is TGTGCCAGCAGCCCAGGGGGCACAGATACGCAGTATTTT. This encodes CASSPGGTDTQYF.